This TCR beta chain originates from a study of blood T cell repertoires in COVID-19. TCRdb keeps only in-frame clones here, not all; method: immunoSEQ multiplex PCR. The table records about 180,000 clones, over 75% of them present only once. The V gene's germline CDR1 is LNHDA and CDR2 SQIVND (reference sequence). This CDR3 is built from 15 residues. V gave up 4 bases and J gave up 7 bases; unmatched junction bases: 8. The rearrangement links TRBV19 to TRBJ1-5, with 9 nucleotides matching TRBD1. Source material: PBMCs or T cells enriched from blood (not recorded which). The clonotype originates from a woman in her late teens or twenties who had recovered from COVID-19. The CDR3 DNA follows: TGTGCCAGTAGTAGTTACAGGGGGCAGGGACAGCCCCAGCATTTT. It yields the protein CASSSYRGQGQPQHF. The whole variable domain, remainder taken from reference TRBV19 and TRBJ1-5, is DGGITQSPKYLFRKEGQNVTLSCEQNLNHDAMYWYRQDPGQGLRLIYYSQIVNDFQKGDIAEGYSVSREKKESFPLTVTSAQKNPTAFYLCASSSYRGQGQPQHFGDGTRLSIL.